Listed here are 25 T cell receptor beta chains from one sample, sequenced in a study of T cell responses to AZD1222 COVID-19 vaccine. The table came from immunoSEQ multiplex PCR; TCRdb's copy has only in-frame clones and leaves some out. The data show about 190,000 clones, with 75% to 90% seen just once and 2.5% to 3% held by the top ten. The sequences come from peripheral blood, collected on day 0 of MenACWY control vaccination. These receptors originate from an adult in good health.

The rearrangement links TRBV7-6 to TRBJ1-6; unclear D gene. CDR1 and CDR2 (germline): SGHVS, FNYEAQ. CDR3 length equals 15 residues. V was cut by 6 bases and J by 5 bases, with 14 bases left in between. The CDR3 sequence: CASSSRTGDNSPLHF. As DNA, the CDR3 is TGTGCCAGCAGTTCAAGGACTGGAGATAATTCACCCCTCCACTTT.

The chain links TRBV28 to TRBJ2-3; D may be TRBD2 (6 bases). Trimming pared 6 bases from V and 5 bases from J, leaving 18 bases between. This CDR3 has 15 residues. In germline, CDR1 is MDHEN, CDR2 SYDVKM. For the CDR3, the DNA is TGTGCCAGCAGCAAGCCGGGACTTGGGAGAGATACGCAGTATTTT. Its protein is CASSKPGLGRDTQYF.

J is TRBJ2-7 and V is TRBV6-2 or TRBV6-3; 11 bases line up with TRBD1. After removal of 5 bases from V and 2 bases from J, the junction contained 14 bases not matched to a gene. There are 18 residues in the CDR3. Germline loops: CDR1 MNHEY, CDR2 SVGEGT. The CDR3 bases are TGTGCCAGCAGTATGCCGGGACAGGGGGAACCCATACCCTACGAGCAGTACTTC. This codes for CASSMPGQGEPIPYEQYF.

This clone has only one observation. The CDR3 protein is CAWSELGRTLHF. CDR3 sequence (DNA): TGTGCCTGGAGTGAGTTAGGGCGCACCCTCCACTTT. The chain carries TRBV30 and TRBJ1-6; unclear D gene. CDR1 GTSNPN and CDR2 SVGIG come from the germline V gene (reference sequence). CDR3 size: 12 residues. V was shortened by 1 base and J by 14 bases, with 12 bases between the two germline ends.

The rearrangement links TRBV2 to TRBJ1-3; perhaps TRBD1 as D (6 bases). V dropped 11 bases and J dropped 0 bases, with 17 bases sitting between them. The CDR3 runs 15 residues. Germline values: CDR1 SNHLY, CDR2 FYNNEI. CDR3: CAASNDRTSGNTIYF. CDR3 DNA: TGTGCCGCCAGCAATGACAGGACCTCTGGAAACACCATATATTTT.

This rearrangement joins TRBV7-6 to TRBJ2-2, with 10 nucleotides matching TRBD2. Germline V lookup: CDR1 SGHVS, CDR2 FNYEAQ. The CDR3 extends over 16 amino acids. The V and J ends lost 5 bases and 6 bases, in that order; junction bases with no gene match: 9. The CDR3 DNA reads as TGTGCCAGCAGCGGCCAGGCTAGCGGGGGCCCCGGGGAGCTGTTTTTT. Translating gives CASSGQASGGPGELFF.

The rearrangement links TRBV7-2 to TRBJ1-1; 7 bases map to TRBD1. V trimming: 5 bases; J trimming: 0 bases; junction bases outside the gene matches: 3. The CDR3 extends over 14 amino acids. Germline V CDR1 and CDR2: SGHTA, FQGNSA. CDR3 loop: CASSPDRMNTEAFF. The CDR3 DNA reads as TGTGCCAGCAGCCCGGACAGGATGAACACTGAAGCTTTCTTT.

The DNA of the CDR3 is TGTGCCAGCAGCAAACTAGCACTGAATGAGCAGTTCTTC. Its translation: CASSKLALNEQFF. V gene TRBV7-9 combines with J gene TRBJ2-1, with a possible D match to TRBD2 (6 bases). Trimming cost V 5 bases and J 7 bases, with 12 bases left between them. The V gene's germline CDR1 is SEHNR and CDR2 FQNEAQ (reference sequence). The CDR3 spans 13 residues.

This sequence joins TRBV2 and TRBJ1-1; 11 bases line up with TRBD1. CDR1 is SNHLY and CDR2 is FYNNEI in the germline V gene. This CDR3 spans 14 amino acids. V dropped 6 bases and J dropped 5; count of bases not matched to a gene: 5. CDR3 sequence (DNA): TGTGCCAGCAGAAACGGACAGGGGGCGACTGAAGCTTTCTTT. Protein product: CASRNGQGATEAFF.

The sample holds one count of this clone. The CDR3, as DNA: TGTGCCAGCAGCGGTAGCGGGGGAGGCCAAGAGACCCAGTACTTC. It translates to CASSGSGGGQETQYF. The gene calls are TRBV9 and TRBJ2-5; the match to TRBD2 covers 9 bases. The CDR3 is made up of 15 amino acids. Germline values: CDR1 SGDLS, CDR2 YYNGEE. V dropped 3 bases and J dropped 1; count of bases not matched to a gene: 4.

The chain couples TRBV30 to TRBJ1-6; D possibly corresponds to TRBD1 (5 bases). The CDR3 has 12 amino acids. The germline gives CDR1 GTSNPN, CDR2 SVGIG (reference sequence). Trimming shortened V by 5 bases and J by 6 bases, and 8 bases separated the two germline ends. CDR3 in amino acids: CAWGGSNSPLHF. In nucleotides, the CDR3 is TGTGCCTGGGGGGGGAGTAATTCACCCCTCCACTTT.

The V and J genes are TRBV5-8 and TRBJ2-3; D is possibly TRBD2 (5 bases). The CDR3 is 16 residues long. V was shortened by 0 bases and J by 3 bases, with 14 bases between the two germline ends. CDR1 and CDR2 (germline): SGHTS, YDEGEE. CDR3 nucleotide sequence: TGTGCCAGCAGCTTGGAGGGAGCGGTGGGGACAGATACGCAGTATTTT. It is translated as CASSLEGAVGTDTQYF.

CDR3 DNA sequence: TGTGCCAGCAGCGTACTAGCGGAGGGGAAAGAGACCCAGTACTTC. This encodes CASSVLAEGKETQYF. The chain couples TRBV5-6 to TRBJ2-5, with 8 nucleotides matching TRBD2. The ends lost 4 bases at V and 3 bases at J; junction bases unmatched: 8. The germline V gene encodes CDR1 SGHDT and CDR2 YYEEEE. The CDR3 consists of 15 residues.

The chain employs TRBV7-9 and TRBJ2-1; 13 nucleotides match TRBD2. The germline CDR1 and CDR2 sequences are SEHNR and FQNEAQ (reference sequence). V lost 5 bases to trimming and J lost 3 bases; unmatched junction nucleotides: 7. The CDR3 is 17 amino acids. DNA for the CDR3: TGTGCCAGCAGCCGTACTAGCGGGAGGGCCCACTACAATGAGCAGTTCTTC. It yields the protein CASSRTSGRAHYNEQFF.

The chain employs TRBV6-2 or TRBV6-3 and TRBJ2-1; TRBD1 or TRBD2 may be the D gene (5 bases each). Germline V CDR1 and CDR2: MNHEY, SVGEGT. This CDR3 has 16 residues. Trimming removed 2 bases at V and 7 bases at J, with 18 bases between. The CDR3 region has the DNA TGTGCCAGCAGTTACCACCTACTAGGGGCGCGGAATGAGCAGTTCTTC. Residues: CASSYHLLGARNEQFF.

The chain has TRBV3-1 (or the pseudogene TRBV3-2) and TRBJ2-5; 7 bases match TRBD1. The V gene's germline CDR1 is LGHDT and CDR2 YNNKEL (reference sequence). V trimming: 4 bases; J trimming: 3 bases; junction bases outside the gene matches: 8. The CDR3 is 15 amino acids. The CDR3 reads CASSPPLGGKETQYF. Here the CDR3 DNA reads TGTGCCAGCAGCCCGCCTCTAGGGGGCAAAGAGACCCAGTACTTC.

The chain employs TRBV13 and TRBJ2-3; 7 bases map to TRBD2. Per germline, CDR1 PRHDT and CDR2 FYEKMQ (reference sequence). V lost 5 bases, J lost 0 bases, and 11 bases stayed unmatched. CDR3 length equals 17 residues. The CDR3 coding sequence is TGTGCCAGCAGCCCCCTCCGCGGGGGTCGAAGCACAGATACGCAGTATTTT. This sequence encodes CASSPLRGGRSTDTQYF.

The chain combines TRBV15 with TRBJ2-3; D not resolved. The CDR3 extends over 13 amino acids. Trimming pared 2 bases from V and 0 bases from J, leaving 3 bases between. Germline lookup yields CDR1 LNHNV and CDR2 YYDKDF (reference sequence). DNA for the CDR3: TGTGCCACCAGCAGATATAGCACAGATACGCAGTATTTT. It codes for CATSRYSTDTQYF. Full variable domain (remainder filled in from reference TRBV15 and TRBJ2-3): DAMVIQNPRYQVTQFGKPVTLSCSQTLNHNVMYWYQQKSSQAPKLLFHYYDKDFNNEADTPDNFQSRRPNTSFCFLDIRSPGLGDTAMYLCATSRYSTDTQYFGPGTRLTVL.

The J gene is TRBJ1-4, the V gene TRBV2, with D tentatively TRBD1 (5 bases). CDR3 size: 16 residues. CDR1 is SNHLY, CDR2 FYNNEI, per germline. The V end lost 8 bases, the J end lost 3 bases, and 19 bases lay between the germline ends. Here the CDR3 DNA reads TGTGCCAGCCAGGTTCAGTTTGAGACAGCTAATGAAAAACTGTTTTTT. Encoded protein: CASQVQFETANEKLFF.

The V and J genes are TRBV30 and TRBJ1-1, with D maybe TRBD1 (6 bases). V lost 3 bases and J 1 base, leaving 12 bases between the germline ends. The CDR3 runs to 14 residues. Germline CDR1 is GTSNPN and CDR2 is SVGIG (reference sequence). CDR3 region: CAWRKGGANTEAFF. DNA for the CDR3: TGTGCCTGGAGGAAGGGGGGGGCGAACACTGAAGCTTTCTTT.

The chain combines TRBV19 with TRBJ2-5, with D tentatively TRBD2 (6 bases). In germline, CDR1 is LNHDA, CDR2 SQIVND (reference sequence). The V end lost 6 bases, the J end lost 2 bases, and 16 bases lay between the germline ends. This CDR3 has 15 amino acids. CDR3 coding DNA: TGTGCCAGTAGCATTGCGGCAGGACTACAAGAGACCCAGTACTTC. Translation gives CASSIAAGLQETQYF.

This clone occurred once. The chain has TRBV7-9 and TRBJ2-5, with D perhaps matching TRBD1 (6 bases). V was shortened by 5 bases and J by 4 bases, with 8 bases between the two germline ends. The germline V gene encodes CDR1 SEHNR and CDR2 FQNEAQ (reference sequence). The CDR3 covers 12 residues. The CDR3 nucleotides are TGTGCCAGCAGCATACAGGGAGAGACCCAGTACTTC. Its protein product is CASSIQGETQYF.

The CDR3 protein is CASSETGAIGYGYTF. CDR3 nucleotide sequence: TGCGCCAGCAGCGAGACAGGGGCCATCGGGTATGGCTACACCTTC. The J gene is TRBJ1-2, the V gene TRBV5-1; 8 bases line up with TRBD1. V dropped 4 bases and J dropped 5; count of bases not matched to a gene: 10. The CDR3 extends over 15 amino acids. Germline V lookup: CDR1 SGHRS, CDR2 YFSETQ.

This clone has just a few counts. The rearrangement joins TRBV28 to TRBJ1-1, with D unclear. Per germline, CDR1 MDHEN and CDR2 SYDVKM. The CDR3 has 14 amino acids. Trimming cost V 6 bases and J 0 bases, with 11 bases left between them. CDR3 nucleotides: TGTGCCAGCAGCCCGGGATCCCTGAACACTGAAGCTTTCTTT. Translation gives CASSPGSLNTEAFF.

The CDR3 DNA reads TGTGCCAGCAGCTCGCCAAAGGACAGGGGCTCCTACAATGAGCAGTTCTTC. Translated, it gives CASSSPKDRGSYNEQFF. The chain carries TRBV7-6 and TRBJ2-1; 9 positions agree with TRBD1. This CDR3 has 17 residues. With V trimmed by 4 bases and J by 0 bases, 7 bases remained unmatched. Germline V gene data show CDR1 as SGHVS and CDR2 as FNYEAQ. The whole variable domain, filled in from reference TRBV7-6 and TRBJ2-1, reads GAGVSQSPRYKVTKRGQDVALRCDPISGHVSLYWYRQALGQGPEFLTYFNYEAQQDKSGLPNDRFSAERPEGSISTLTIQRTEQRDSAMYRCASSSPKDRGSYNEQFFGPGTRLTVL.